The present T cell receptor beta chain was sequenced within a study of T cells in Graves' hyperthyroidism and ophthalmopathy. Points from the study as a whole: Most expanded thyroid clonotypes above 0.001 also appeared in blood. Before onset, ophthalmopathy was predicted by the model a median roughly 6.4 months earlier.

Using RNA transcripts as the source, TCR beta CDR3 regions were amplified. The study used the HTBI primer set for a first-round RT-PCR of the TCR CDR3. Using its own MiXCR run on the multiplex PCR reads, TCRdb lists one record per CDR3 protein. The sample holds about 600,000 distinct CDR3 sequences, about 14% seen once. Remarks on this clonotype: Antigen unknown.

The germline V gene has CDR1 KGHDR and CDR2 SFDVKD. CDR3 length equals 14 residues. Trimming took 10 bases from V and 6 from J; bases not matched to a gene: 12. This TCR was recovered from a woman younger than 30 with Graves' ophthalmopathy. The chain links TRBV24-1 to TRBJ1-1; 8 nucleotides agree with TRBD1. The sample taken for sequencing was blood. The CDR3 DNA sequence: TGTGCCACTCAAGGGCAGGGGGCTATCTCTGAAGCTTTCTTT. This encodes CATQGQGAISEAFF.